The 21 T cell receptor beta chains reported below all come from one sample, sequenced in a study of beta chain features in type 1 diabetes. General study points: Within each of all four CD4+ subsets, Type 1 diabetes patients had TCRB CDR3s that were moderately but significantly shorter.

The antigens for these receptors are not known. The investigators reverse transcribed all of the isolated RNA, so they sequenced expressed TCRB transcripts. Some clones are missing from TCRdb's copy, which holds only in-frame ones; the method was immunoSEQ multiplex PCR. The table shows roughly 730,000 clones, with over 10% occurring only once. Sequenced sample: naive CD4+ T cells from blood. All receptors come from a man aged 18 to 35 with type 1 diabetes.

The chain is built from TRBV11-2 and TRBJ2-7; possibly TRBD1 or TRBD2 for D (6 bases each). Germline lookup yields CDR1 SGHAT and CDR2 FQNNGV. The CDR3 covers 14 residues. V was pared by 3 bases and J by 6 bases, with 15 bases between. CDR3 in amino acids: CASSFVGRGGEQYF. The CDR3 coding sequence is TGTGCCAGCAGCTTCGTGGGCAGGGGAGGCGAGCAGTACTTC.

The gene calls are TRBV14 and TRBJ2-7; D call uncertain. CDR1 SGHDN and CDR2 FVKESK come from the germline V gene. The CDR3 is 15 residues long. The V end lost 3 bases, the J end lost 5 bases, and 17 bases lay between the germline ends. CDR3 sequence (DNA): TGTGCCAGCAGCCAGATGCCGGCAGGTATGGACGAGCAGTACTTC. This gives the protein CASSQMPAGMDEQYF.

There are a few counts of this clone. The identical CDR3 is also encoded by other nucleotide sequences in the sample. V usage is TRBV30 and J usage is TRBJ2-6; D not resolved. The germline V gene encodes CDR1 GTSNPN and CDR2 SVGIG (reference sequence). There are 13 residues in the CDR3. Trimming left V 1 base short and J 4 bases short, with 5 bases between. The CDR3 reads CAWSGAGANVLTF. The CDR3 DNA reads TGTGCCTGGAGTGGGGCGGGGGCCAACGTCCTGACTTTC.

The chain combines TRBV5-4 with TRBJ2-5; 9 bases agree with TRBD1. The CDR3 covers 18 residues. From germline, CDR1 is SGHNT and CDR2 YYREEE (reference sequence). Trimming removed 4 bases from V and 7 bases from J; junction bases left unmatched: 20. The DNA of the CDR3 is TGTGCCAGCAGCCCATCCGGGGACAGGGTTTTCCCCCAATGGACCCAGTACTTC. Translated, it gives CASSPSGDRVFPQWTQYF.

The chain recombines TRBV7-9 with TRBJ2-5; D is uncertain. The CDR3 covers 13 residues. Germline-derived CDR1 and CDR2 are SEHNR and FQNEAQ (reference sequence). Trimming removed 5 bases from V and 5 bases from J, with 12 bases in between. CDR3 region: CASSPGPLETQYF. In DNA form, the CDR3 reads TGTGCCAGCAGCCCGGGCCCTCTGGAGACCCAGTACTTC.

This chain joins TRBV10-3 and TRBJ1-5; 9 nucleotides line up with TRBD1. Germline assignment: CDR1 ENHRY and CDR2 SYGVKD. J gave up 6 bases and V 2 bases, and 5 bases lay outside the gene matches. The CDR3 spans 15 residues. The CDR3 DNA reads TGTGCCATCAGTGAGCCGGGACAGGGATCTCAGCCCCAGCATTTT. Protein sequence: CAISEPGQGSQPQHF.

CDR3 bases: TGCGCCAGCAGCGGACTGTTCCAGGGGGCCGGCACAGATACGCAGTATTTT. Translating gives CASSGLFQGAGTDTQYF. This sequence joins TRBV5-1 and TRBJ2-3; 8 nucleotides match TRBD1. The germline V gene encodes CDR1 SGHRS and CDR2 YFSETQ. Trimming removed 4 bases from V and 1 base from J; junction bases left unmatched: 11. The CDR3 length is 17 residues.

In this sample, this clone turned up a few times. The J gene is TRBJ1-5, the V gene TRBV6-4; tentative D call: TRBD1 (6 bases). The CDR3 is 14 amino acids. V lost 5 bases and J 5 bases, leaving 13 bases between the germline ends. CDR1 and CDR2 (germline): MRHNA, SNTAGT. The CDR3 sequence: CASSSGGVHQPQHF. In DNA, the CDR3 is TGTGCCAGCAGTTCTGGGGGCGTTCATCAGCCCCAGCATTTT.

This clone came up a few times. CDR3 nucleotide sequence: TGTGCCAGCAGCCCTAACCCTAGCGGGGGCTACAATGAGCAGTTCTTC. This translates into CASSPNPSGGYNEQFF. V is TRBV9 and J is TRBJ2-1, with 10 bases fitting TRBD2. Germline V gene data show CDR1 as SGDLS and CDR2 as YYNGEE. With 4 bases clipped from V and 3 bases from J, the junction kept 7 bases outside the gene matches. The CDR3 is made up of 16 amino acids.

This clone has only a few counts. The chain links TRBV4-2 to TRBJ2-2; 8 bases map to TRBD2. J lost 3 bases, V lost 6 bases, and 6 bases had no gene match. The CDR3 extends over 15 amino acids. Looked up from germline, CDR1 is LGHNA and CDR2 is YNFKEQ. The CDR3 sequence: CASSEVTSDTGELFF. CDR3 bases: TGTGCCAGCAGTGAGGTGACTAGCGACACCGGGGAGCTGTTTTTT.

This clone has only a few counts. The chain is built from TRBV19 and TRBJ2-3; maybe TRBD2 (6 bases). The CDR3 is 15 amino acids. Deletions cut 4 bases from V and 0 bases from J, with 11 bases between. Germline CDR1 reads LNHDA; CDR2 reads SQIVND (reference sequence). CDR3 DNA sequence: TGTGCCAGTAGTAGCTTGGCGGGGAGCACAGATACGCAGTATTTT. It yields the protein CASSSLAGSTDTQYF.

This clone was observed a handful of times. The J gene is TRBJ2-1, the V gene TRBV5-1; 12 positions agree with TRBD2. CDR3 length equals 18 residues. J gave up 4 bases and V 1 base, and 9 bases lay outside the gene matches. Germline V gene data show CDR1 as SGHRS and CDR2 as YFSETQ. The CDR3 nucleotides read TGCGCCAGCAGCTTGACTAGCGGGGGGCCACCCGGGTACAATGAGCAGTTCTTC. This sequence encodes CASSLTSGGPPGYNEQFF.

The V call is TRBV9, the J call TRBJ1-1, with TRBD1 as a possible D gene (6 bases). CDR1 SGDLS and CDR2 YYNGEE come from the germline V gene. The CDR3 contains 17 residues. Trimming left V 3 bases short and J 4 bases short, with 22 bases between. CDR3 sequence: CASSEIGQMGLGTEAFF. The DNA for the CDR3 is TGTGCCAGCAGCGAAATCGGACAGATGGGGCTGGGCACTGAAGCTTTCTTT. Looking up the rest from reference TRBV9 and TRBJ1-1 gives the full variable domain: DSGVTQTPKHLITATGQRVTLRCSPRSGDLSVYWYQQSLDQGLQFLIQYYNGEERAKGNILERFSAQQFPDLHSELNLSSLELGDSALYFCASSEIGQMGLGTEAFFGQGTRLTVV.

The chain is built from TRBV4-1 and TRBJ1-5, with D hard to call. CDR1 and CDR2 from the germline V gene are MGHRA and YSYEKL. Trimming removed 0 bases at V and 3 bases at J, with 12 bases between. The CDR3 covers 16 residues. The CDR3 reads CASSQDPLRDNQPQHF. The CDR3 region has the DNA TGCGCCAGCAGCCAAGATCCACTCCGGGACAATCAGCCCCAGCATTTT.

V gene TRBV2 combines with J gene TRBJ2-1, with 7 bases matching TRBD1. Germline V gene data show CDR1 as SNHLY and CDR2 as FYNNEI. Germline trimming cut 7 bases from V and 4 bases from J; bases unmatched to any gene: 4. The CDR3 has 13 amino acids. The DNA of the CDR3 is TGTGCCAGCACAGGGACAGAGTACAATGAGCAGTTCTTC. It specifies CASTGTEYNEQFF. The entire variable domain, with the rest obtained from reference TRBV2 and TRBJ2-1, is as follows: EPEVTQTPSHQVTQMGQEVILRCVPISNHLYFYWYRQILGQKVEFLVSFYNNEISEKSEIFDDQFSVERPDGSNFTLKIRSTKLEDSAMYFCASTGTEYNEQFFGPGTRLTVL.

CDR3 protein: CASSVGLAGDAQYF. CDR3 nucleotides: TGTGCCAGCAGTGTAGGACTAGCGGGGGATGCGCAGTATTTT. The V and J genes are TRBV2 and TRBJ2-3; 13 bases match TRBD2. Germline CDR1 and CDR2: SNHLY and FYNNEI. The trim removed 4 bases at V and 10 bases at J, leaving 5 bases unmatched. The CDR3 spans 14 residues.

The rearrangement joins TRBV21-1 to TRBJ2-1; the listed D gene, TRBD1, was not tested against the DNA. TRBV21-1 corresponds to a pseudogene. This CDR3 is built from 14 residues. DNA of the CDR3: TGTGCCAGCAGCACCCGGACAGGGGTCAATGAGCAGTTCTTC. It is translated as CASSTRTGVNEQFF.

The rearrangement links TRBV2 to TRBJ1-2, with D unclear. The CDR3 is 12 amino acids. The V end was cut by 10 bases, the J end by 7 bases, with 16 bases between. Germline CDR1 and CDR2: SNHLY and FYNNEI. CDR3 sequence: CAIAAQWGGYTF. CDR3 DNA: TGTGCCATCGCGGCCCAGTGGGGTGGCTACACCTTC.

Only a few counts were recorded for this clone. This chain uses TRBV5-1 with TRBJ1-2; tentatively, D is TRBD1 (6 bases). Trimming stripped 4 bases from V and 8 bases from J, with 12 bases between. Per germline, CDR1 SGHRS and CDR2 YFSETQ. CDR3 length: 12 amino acids. The chain's CDR3 is CASSTSQGGYTF. CDR3 bases: TGCGCCAGCAGCACTTCGCAGGGGGGCTACACCTTC.

The table lists this clone with a few counts. V gene TRBV6-5 combines with J gene TRBJ1-2; unclear D gene. Germline lookup yields CDR1 MNHEY and CDR2 SVGAGI. The V end lost 5 bases, the J end lost 4 bases, and 17 bases lay between the germline ends. The CDR3 runs to 15 residues. CDR3 in amino acids: CASSLDISRFYGYTF. For the CDR3, the DNA is TGTGCCAGCAGTCTAGACATCTCCAGATTCTATGGCTACACCTTC.

This clone has a handful of counts. This rearrangement joins TRBV30 to TRBJ2-3; D is undetermined. This CDR3 has 15 amino acids. Trimming removed 0 bases from V and 0 bases from J, with 10 bases in between. CDR1 is GTSNPN, CDR2 SVGIG, per germline (reference sequence). The CDR3 DNA reads as TGTGCCTGGAGTGTACTGGCGAAAAGCACAGATACGCAGTATTTT. Its translation is CAWSVLAKSTDTQYF.